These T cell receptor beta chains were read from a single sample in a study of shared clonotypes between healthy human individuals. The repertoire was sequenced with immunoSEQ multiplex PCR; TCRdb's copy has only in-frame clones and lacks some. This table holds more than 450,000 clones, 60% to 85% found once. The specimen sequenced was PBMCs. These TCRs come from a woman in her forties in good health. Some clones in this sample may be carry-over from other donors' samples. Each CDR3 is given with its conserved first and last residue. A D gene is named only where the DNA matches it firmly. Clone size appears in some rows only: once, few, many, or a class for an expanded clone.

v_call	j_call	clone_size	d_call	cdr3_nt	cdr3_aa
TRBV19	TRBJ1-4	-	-	TGTGCCAGTAGTAAGAGGGAAAACAATGAAAAACTGTTTTTT	CASSKRENNEKLFF
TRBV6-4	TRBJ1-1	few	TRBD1	TGTGCCAGCAGGTGGACAGGGGGCCACACTGAAGCTTTCTTT	CASRWTGGHTEAFF
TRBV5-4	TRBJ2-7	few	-	TGTGCCAGCAGCGACGGGACCTCAAACTACGAGCAGTACTTC	CASSDGTSNYEQYF
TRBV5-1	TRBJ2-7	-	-	TGCGCCAGCAGCTTGCGCTGGGGCGGCGAGCAGTACTTC	CASSLRWGGEQYF
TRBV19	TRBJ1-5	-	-	TGTGCCAGTAGTATAGACCCTAGACAGACGAATCAGCCCCAGCATTTT	CASSIDPRQTNQPQHF
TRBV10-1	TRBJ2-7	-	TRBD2	TGCGCCAGCCCTGGGGGGGACTCCTGCTACGAGCAGTACTTC	CASPGGDSCYEQYF
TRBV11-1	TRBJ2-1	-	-	TGTGCCAGCAGCTTAGAAACTGGAAATGAGCAGTTCTTC	CASSLETGNEQFF
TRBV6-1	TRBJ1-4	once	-	TGTGCCAGCCGGGTAGGGGCTAATGAAAAACTGTTTTTT	CASRVGANEKLFF
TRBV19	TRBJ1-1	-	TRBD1	TGTGCCTCAACAGGGGTTTACCTTACTGAAGCTTTCTTT	CASTGVYLTEAFF
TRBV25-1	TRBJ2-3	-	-	TGTGCCAGCAGTGAGGGCTTGGGGCAGGGGTTTTCAGATACGCAGTATTTT	CASSEGLGQGFSDTQYF
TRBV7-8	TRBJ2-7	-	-	TGTGCCAGCAGCTTATTCTACGAGCAGTACTTC	CASSLFYEQYF
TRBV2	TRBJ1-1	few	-	TGTGCCAGCTTGGAGGGGTACACTGAAGCTTTCTTT	CASLEGYTEAFF
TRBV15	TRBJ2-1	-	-	TGTGCCACCAGCAGAGACCGCCACAATGAGCAGTTCTTC	CATSRDRHNEQFF
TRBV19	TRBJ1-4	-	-	TGTGCCAGTAGCTACGGGGGAGGGGGACGCGAAAAACTGTTTTTT	CASSYGGGGREKLFF
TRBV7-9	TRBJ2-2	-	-	TGTGCCAGCAGCTTAGTCTACATAAACACCGGGGAGCTGTTTTTT	CASSLVYINTGELFF
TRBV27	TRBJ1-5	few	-	TGTGCCAGCAGCCTAGCTAGAAGCAATCAGCCCCAGCATTTT	CASSLARSNQPQHF
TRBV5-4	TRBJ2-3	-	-	TGTGCCAGCAGCGCTAGACTAGACGGGTCAGATACGCAGTATTTT	CASSARLDGSDTQYF
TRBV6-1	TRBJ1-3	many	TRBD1	TGTGCCAGCAGAGAAGCAGGGGGTGACGGAAACACCATATATTTT	CASREAGGDGNTIYF
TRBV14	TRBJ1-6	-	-	TGTGCCAGCAGCCCCAGGGTGGGCAATTCACCCCTCCACTTT	CASSPRVGNSPLHF
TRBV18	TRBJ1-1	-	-	TGTGCCAGCTATGGACAGCTGAACACTGAAGCTTTCTTT	CASYGQLNTEAFF
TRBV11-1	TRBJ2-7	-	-	TGTGCCAGCAGCAAGGGTGTAGACAGCGCCGGGTTAGAGCAGTACTTC	CASSKGVDSAGLEQYF